Included here is one T cell receptor (beta chain) sequence, with context. No antigen is known for it. PCR was performed using 60 Vbeta and 13 Jbeta primers. Clones were sequenced by immunoSEQ multiplex PCR, and TCRdb holds only the in-frame ones, with some missing. The table lists some 120,000 clones, 65% to 80% of them singletons. These data belong to a study of cytomegalovirus exposure and HLA in healthy donors. V gave up 1 base and J gave up 4 bases; unmatched junction bases: 19. Germline V gene lookup returns CDR1 GTSNPN and CDR2 SVGIG (reference sequence). The CDR3 totals 19 residues. Study-wide results and limits: Through in vitro validation, three CMV-associated chains were shown to be specific for CMV antigens.

The sequence derives from a woman in her 40s in good health and CMV-seropositive. The sequenced sample consisted of PBMCs. V is TRBV30 and J is TRBJ2-3; 8 bases match TRBD2. The CDR3, as DNA: TGTGCCTGGAGTGCCGCTGGGACGGGACTAGGCATGAGGGCAGATACGCAGTATTTT. Translated, it gives CAWSAAGTGLGMRADTQYF.